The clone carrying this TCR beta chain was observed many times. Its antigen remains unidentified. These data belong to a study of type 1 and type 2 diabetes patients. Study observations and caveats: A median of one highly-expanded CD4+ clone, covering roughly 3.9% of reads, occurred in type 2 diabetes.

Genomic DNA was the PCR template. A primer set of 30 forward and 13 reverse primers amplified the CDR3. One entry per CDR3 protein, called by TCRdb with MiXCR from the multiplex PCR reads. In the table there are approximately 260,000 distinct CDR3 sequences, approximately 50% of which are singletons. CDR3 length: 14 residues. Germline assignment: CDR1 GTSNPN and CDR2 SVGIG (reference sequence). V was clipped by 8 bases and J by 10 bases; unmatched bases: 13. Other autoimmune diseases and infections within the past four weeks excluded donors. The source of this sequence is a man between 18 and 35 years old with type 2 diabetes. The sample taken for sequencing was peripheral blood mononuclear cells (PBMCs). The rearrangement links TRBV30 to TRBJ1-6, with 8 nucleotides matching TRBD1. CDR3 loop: CAHEPTGVQSPLHF. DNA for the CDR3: TGTGCCCATGAGCCGACAGGGGTCCAGTCACCCCTCCACTTT.